The clone carrying this T cell receptor beta chain was counted a single time. The data were produced by immunoSEQ multiplex PCR, yet TCRdb's version contains in-frame clones alone and is incomplete. Of about 94,000 clones in the sample, around 95% are singletons; the top ten hold roughly 0.22%. This specimen comes from a study of technical replicates of blood from a few donors. The CDR3 sequence is 15 residues long. J lost 6 bases, V lost 2 bases, and 8 bases had no gene match. The germline V gene encodes CDR1 SGHTA and CDR2 FQGNSA. The TCR originated in a human donor in good health. The chain couples TRBV7-2 to TRBJ1-2; 8 nucleotides agree with TRBD1. Sequencing input: T cells isolated from PBMCs. For the CDR3, the DNA is TGTGCCAGCAGCTTAATTGGCAGGGGGCTTGATGGCTACACCTTC. It yields the protein CASSLIGRGLDGYTF. The full variable domain, in which reference TRBV7-2 and TRBJ1-2 provide the parts outside the CDR3, is GAGVSQSPSNKVTEKGKDVELRCDPISGHTALYWYRQSLGQGLEFLIYFQGNSAPDKSGLPSDRFSAERTGGSVSTLTIQRTQQEDSAVYLCASSLIGRGLDGYTFGSGTRLTVV.